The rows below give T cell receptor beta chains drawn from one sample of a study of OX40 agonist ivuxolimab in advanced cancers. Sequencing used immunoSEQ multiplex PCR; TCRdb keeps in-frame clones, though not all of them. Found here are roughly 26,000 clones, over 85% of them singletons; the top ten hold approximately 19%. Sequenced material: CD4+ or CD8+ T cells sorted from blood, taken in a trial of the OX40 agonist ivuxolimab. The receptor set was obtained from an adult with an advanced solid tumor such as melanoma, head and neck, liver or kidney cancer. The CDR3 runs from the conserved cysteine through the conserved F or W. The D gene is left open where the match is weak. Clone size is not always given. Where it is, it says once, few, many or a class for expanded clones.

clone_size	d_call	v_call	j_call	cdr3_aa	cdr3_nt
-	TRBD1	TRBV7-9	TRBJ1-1	CASSSPQGPTEAFF	TGTGCCAGCAGCTCCCCACAGGGGCCCACTGAAGCTTTCTTT
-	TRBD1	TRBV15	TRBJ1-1	CATSRGRGVNTEAFF	TGTGCCACCAGCAGAGGCAGGGGGGTGAACACTGAAGCTTTCTTT
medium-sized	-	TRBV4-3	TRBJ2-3	CASSQDPPPGDTQYF	TGCGCCAGCAGCCAAGATCCCCCCCCCGGAGATACGCAGTATTTT
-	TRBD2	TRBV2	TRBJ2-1	CASSDTSGVYNEQFF	TGTGCCAGCAGTGATACTAGCGGGGTCTACAATGAGCAGTTCTTC
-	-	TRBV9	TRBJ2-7	CASSPLSPTGRPYEQYF	TGTGCCAGCAGCCCCCTCTCCCCAACAGGACGACCCTACGAGCAGTACTTC
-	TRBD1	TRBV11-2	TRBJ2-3	CASSQGADTQYF	TGTGCCAGCAGCCAGGGGGCAGATACGCAGTATTTT
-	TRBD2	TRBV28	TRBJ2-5	CASSLWVGASGDPPQETQYF	TGTGCCAGCAGTTTATGGGTCGGGGCTAGCGGAGACCCCCCCCAAGAGACCCAGTACTTC
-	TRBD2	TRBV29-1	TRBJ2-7	CSVGGSGSYEQYF	TGCAGCGTTGGTGGTAGCGGGAGTTACGAGCAGTACTTC
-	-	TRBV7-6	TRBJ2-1	CASSWQENNEQFF	TGTGCCAGCAGCTGGCAGGAAAACAATGAGCAGTTCTTC
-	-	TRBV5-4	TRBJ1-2	CASSRPQGTDGYTF	TGTGCCAGCAGCCGACCCCAGGGGACCGATGGCTACACCTTC
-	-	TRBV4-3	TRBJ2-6	CASSQDWGAGANVLTF	TGCGCCAGCAGCCAAGATTGGGGGGCAGGGGCCAACGTCCTGACTTTC
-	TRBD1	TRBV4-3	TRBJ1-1	CASSQEQGLGTEAFF	TGCGCCAGCAGCCAAGAACAGGGGCTGGGAACTGAAGCTTTCTTT
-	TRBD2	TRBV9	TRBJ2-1	CASSPGLADNEQFF	TGTGCCAGCAGCCCGGGACTAGCGGACAATGAGCAGTTCTTC
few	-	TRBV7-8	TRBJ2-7	CASSPSMVEQYF	TGTGCCAGCAGCCCCTCCATGGTCGAGCAGTACTTC
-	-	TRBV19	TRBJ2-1	CASMAWDNEQFF	TGTGCCAGTATGGCCTGGGACAATGAGCAGTTCTTC
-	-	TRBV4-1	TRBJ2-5	CASSQENRAGETQYF	TGCGCCAGCAGCCAAGAGAACAGGGCAGGAGAGACCCAGTACTTC
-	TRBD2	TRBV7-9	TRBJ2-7	CASSQDRLAESSYEQYF	TGTGCCAGCAGCCAAGACAGACTAGCGGAGAGCTCCTACGAGCAGTACTTC
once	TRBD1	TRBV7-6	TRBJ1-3	CASSLWGQENPIYF	TGTGCCAGCAGCTTATGGGGACAGGAGAATCCCATATATTTT
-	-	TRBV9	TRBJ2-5	CASSVRSGYETQYF	TGTGCCAGCAGCGTACGTTCAGGATACGAGACCCAGTACTTC
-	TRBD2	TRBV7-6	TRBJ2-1	CASSGEGDEQFF	TGTGCCAGCAGCGGGGAGGGAGATGAGCAGTTCTTC
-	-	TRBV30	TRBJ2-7	CAWSPGPFYEQYF	TGTGCCTGGAGTCCCGGACCGTTCTACGAGCAGTACTTC
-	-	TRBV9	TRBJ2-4	CASSPRPGVNIQYF	TGTGCCAGCAGCCCTCGACCAGGGGTAAACATTCAGTACTTC
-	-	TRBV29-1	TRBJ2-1	CSVEMGTAFYNEQFF	TGCAGCGTTGAGATGGGGACCGCGTTTTACAATGAGCAGTTCTTC
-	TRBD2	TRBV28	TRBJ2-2	CASSELAVNTGELFF	TGTGCCAGCAGCGAACTAGCGGTGAACACCGGGGAGCTGTTTTTT
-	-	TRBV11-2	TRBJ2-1	CASTRGYNEQFF	TGTGCCAGCACCCGGGGGTACAATGAGCAGTTCTTC
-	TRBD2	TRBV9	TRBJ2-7	CASSWEAGVEYEQYF	TGTGCCAGCAGCTGGGAAGCGGGAGTTGAATACGAGCAGTACTTC
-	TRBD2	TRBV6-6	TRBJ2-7	CASSYYTSGSSYEQYF	TGTGCCAGCAGTTACTACACTAGCGGTAGCTCCTACGAGCAGTACTTC
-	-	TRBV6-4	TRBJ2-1	CASSPYMPPGNEQFF	TGTGCCAGCAGCCCTTACATGCCACCGGGGAATGAGCAGTTCTTC
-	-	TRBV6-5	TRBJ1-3	CATQGTGNTIYF	TGTGCCACCCAGGGAACTGGGAACACCATATATTTT
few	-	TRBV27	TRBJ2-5	CASSRTGQYHQETQYF	TGTGCCAGCAGTCGTACCGGACAGTATCATCAAGAGACCCAGTACTTC
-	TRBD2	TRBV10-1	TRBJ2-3	CASSESILAGLEDTQYF	TGCGCCAGCAGTGAGTCGATCTTAGCGGGGTTGGAAGATACGCAGTATTTT
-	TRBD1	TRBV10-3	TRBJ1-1	CAISESRGMNTEAFF	TGTGCCATCAGTGAGTCCAGGGGGATGAACACTGAAGCTTTCTTT
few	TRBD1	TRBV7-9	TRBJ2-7	CASSLGWTGSYEQYF	TGTGCCAGCAGCTTAGGTTGGACAGGGAGCTACGAGCAGTACTTC
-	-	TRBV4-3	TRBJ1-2	CASSQDFSNDGYTF	TGCGCCAGCAGCCAAGATTTTTCCAACGATGGCTACACCTTC
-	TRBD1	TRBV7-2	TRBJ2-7	CASSGQKAGGINEQYF	TGTGCCAGCAGCGGCCAAAAGGCAGGGGGCATCAACGAGCAGTACTTC
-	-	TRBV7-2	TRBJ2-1	CASSPGGNEQFF	TGTGCCAGCAGCCCAGGCGGAAATGAGCAGTTCTTC
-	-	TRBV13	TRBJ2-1	CASSFGASSYNEQFF	TGTGCCAGCAGCTTTGGGGCGAGCTCCTACAATGAGCAGTTCTTC
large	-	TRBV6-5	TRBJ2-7	CASSSRGTTTYEQYF	TGTGCCAGCAGTTCACGCGGAACCACCACCTACGAGCAGTACTTC
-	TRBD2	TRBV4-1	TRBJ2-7	CASSQAPGLAGPRGEQYF	TGCGCCAGCAGCCAAGCCCCGGGACTAGCGGGACCTAGGGGCGAGCAGTACTTC
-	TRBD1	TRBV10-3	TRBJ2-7	CAINAGTGPGEQYF	TGTGCCATCAACGCCGGGACAGGGCCCGGCGAGCAGTACTTC
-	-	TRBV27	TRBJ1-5	CASSLYAGSNQPQHF	TGTGCCAGCAGTTTATATGCAGGTAGCAATCAGCCCCAGCATTTT
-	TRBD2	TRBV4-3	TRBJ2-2	CASSQDPSGGPDTGELFF	TGCGCCAGCAGCCAAGACCCAAGCGGGGGGCCGGACACCGGGGAGCTGTTTTTT
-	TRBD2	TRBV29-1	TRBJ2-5	CSVVEGLQKETQYF	TGCAGCGTTGTGGAGGGACTACAGAAGGAGACCCAGTACTTC
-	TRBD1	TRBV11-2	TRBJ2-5	CASSPGQGTGETQYF	TGTGCCAGCAGCCCGGGACAGGGAACCGGAGAGACCCAGTACTTC
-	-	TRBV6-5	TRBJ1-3	CASSYSVSESGNTIYF	TGTGCCAGCAGTTACTCGGTCAGCGAGTCTGGAAACACCATATATTTT
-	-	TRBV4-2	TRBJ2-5	CASSQDLDPPRGETQYF	TGTGCCAGCAGCCAAGACCTTGACCCTCCACGGGGGGAGACCCAGTACTTC
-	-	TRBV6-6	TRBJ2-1	CASSYSMSNEQFF	TGTGCCAGCAGTTACTCGATGAGCAATGAGCAGTTCTTC
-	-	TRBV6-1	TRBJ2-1	CASSESQPITPYNEQFF	TGTGCCAGCAGTGAAAGCCAGCCTATCACCCCCTACAATGAGCAGTTCTTC
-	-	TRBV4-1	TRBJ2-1	CASSPDRSSYNEQFF	TGCGCCAGCAGCCCGGACCGAAGCTCCTACAATGAGCAGTTCTTC